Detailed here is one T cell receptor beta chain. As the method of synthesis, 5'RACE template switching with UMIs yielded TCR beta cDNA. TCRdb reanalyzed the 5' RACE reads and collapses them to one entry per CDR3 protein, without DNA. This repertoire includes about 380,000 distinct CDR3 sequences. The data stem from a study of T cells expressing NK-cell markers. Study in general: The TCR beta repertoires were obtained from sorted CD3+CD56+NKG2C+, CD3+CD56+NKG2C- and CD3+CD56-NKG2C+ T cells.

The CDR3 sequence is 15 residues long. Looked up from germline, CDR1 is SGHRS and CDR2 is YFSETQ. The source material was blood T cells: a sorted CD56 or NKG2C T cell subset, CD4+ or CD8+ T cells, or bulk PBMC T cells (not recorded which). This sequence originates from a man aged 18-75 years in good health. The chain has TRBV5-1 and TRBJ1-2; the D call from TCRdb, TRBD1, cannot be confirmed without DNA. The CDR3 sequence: CASSRSGTEDYGYTF.